This TCR beta chain emerged from a study of patients and donors after allogeneic stem cell transplantation. From the RT-PCR reads, TCRdb called clonotypes with MiXCR, one entry per CDR3 protein. The table lists about a million distinct CDR3 sequences, roughly 17% of them singletons. Germline V lookup: CDR1 DFQATT, CDR2 SNEGSKA (reference sequence). The CDR3 has 14 residues. The V gene end was trimmed by 4 bases and the J gene end by 4 bases; junction bases not matched to a gene: 4. This chain connects TRBV20-1 to TRBJ2-1; 10 positions agree with TRBD1. The receptor's source is a human donor who was either an allogeneic HSCT recipient or a stem cell or donor lymphocyte infusion donor (not recorded which). It is not recorded whose cells these are; they may come from a transplant donor. The sequencing sample was made of blood, either unsorted or a sorted T cell fraction (not recorded which). The CDR3, as DNA: TGCAGTGCTACCGGACAGGGGGTTTACAATGAGCAGTTCTTC. It is translated as CSATGQGVYNEQFF.